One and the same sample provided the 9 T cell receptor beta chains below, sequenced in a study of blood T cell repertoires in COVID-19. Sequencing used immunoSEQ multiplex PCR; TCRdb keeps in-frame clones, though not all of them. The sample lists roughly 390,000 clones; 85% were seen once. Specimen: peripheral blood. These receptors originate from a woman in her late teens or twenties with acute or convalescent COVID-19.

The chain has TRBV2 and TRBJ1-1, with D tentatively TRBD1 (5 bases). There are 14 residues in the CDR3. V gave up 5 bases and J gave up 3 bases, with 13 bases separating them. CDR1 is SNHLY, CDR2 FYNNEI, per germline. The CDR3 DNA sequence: TGTGCCAGCAGTACCCGGGGGGGGGACACTGAAGCTTTCTTT. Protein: CASSTRGGDTEAFF. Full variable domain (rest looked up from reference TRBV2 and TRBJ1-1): EPEVTQTPSHQVTQMGQEVILRCVPISNHLYFYWYRQILGQKVEFLVSFYNNEISEKSEIFDDQFSVERPDGSNFTLKIRSTKLEDSAMYFCASSTRGGDTEAFFGQGTRLTVV.

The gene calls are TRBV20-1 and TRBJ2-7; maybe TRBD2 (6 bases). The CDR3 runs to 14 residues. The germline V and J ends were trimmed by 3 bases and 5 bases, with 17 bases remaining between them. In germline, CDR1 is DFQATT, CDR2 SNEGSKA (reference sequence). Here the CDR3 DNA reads TGCAGTGCTAGTACCGGGACTCCACGGGACGAGCAGTACTTC. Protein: CSASTGTPRDEQYF.

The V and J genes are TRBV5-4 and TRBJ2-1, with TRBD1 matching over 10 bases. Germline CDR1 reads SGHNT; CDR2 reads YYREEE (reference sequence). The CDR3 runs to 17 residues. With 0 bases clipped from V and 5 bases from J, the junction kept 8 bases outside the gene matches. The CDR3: CASSLAAPGTGDNEQFF. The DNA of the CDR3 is TGTGCCAGCAGCTTGGCGGCCCCCGGGACAGGGGACAATGAGCAGTTCTTC.

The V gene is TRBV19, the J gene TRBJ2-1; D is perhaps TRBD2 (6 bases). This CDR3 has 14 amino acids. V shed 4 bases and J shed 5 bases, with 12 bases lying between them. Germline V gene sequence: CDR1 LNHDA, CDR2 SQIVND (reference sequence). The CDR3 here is CASSTAGFNNEQFF. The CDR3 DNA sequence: TGTGCCAGTAGTACGGCGGGGTTTAACAATGAGCAGTTCTTC.

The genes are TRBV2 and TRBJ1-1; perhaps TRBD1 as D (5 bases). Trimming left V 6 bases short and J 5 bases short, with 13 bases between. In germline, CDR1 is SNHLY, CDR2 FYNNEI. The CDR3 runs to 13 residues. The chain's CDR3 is CASRVEQETEAFF. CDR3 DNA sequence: TGTGCCAGCAGAGTTGAACAGGAGACTGAAGCTTTCTTT. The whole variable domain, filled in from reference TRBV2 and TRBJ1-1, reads EPEVTQTPSHQVTQMGQEVILRCVPISNHLYFYWYRQILGQKVEFLVSFYNNEISEKSEIFDDQFSVERPDGSNFTLKIRSTKLEDSAMYFCASRVEQETEAFFGQGTRLTVV.

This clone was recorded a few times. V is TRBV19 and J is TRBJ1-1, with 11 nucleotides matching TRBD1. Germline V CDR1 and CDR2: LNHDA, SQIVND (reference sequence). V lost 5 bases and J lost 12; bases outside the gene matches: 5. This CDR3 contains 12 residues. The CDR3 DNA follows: TGTGCCAGTAGTTGGGACAGGGGGAGAACTTTCTTT. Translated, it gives CASSWDRGRTFF.

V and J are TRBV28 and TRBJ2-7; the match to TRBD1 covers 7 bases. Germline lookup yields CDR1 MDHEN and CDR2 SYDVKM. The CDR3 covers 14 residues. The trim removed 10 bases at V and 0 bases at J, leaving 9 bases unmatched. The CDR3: CANQKGGRSYEQYF. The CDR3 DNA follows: TGTGCCAACCAGAAAGGGGGCCGCTCCTACGAGCAGTACTTC.

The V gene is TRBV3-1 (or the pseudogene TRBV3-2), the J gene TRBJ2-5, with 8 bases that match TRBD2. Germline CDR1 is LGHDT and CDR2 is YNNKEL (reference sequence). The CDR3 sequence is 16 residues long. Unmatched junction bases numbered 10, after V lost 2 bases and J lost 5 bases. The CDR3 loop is CASSQLGLAAGETQYF. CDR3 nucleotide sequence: TGTGCCAGCAGCCAACTAGGACTAGCTGCAGGTGAGACCCAGTACTTC.

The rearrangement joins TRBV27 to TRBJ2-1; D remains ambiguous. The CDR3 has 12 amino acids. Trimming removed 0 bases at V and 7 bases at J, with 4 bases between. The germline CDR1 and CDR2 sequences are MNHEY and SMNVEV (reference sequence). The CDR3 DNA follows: TGTGCCAGCAGTTTATCCGTAAATGAGCAGTTCTTC. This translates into CASSLSVNEQFF.